These 22 T cell receptor beta chains share one sample of origin, sequenced in a study of regulatory dendritic cells for organ transplantation. Measured with immunoSEQ multiplex PCR; TCRdb has only the in-frame clones, and not every one. The table includes tens of thousands of clones, roughly 84% detected once. Sequenced: naive CD8+ T cells from blood. As for subset: CD45RA+ naive T cells. The receptor source for this set is a human donor in good health.

This clone appeared a single time. The chain combines TRBV5-6 with TRBJ2-1; TRBD1 aligns across 7 bases. Germline V lookup: CDR1 SGHDT, CDR2 YYEEEE. CDR3 length equals 12 residues. The J segment lost 10 bases and the V segment lost 4 bases, leaving 5 bases of the junction unmatched. CDR3: CASSETGNEQFF. The CDR3 DNA follows: TGTGCCAGCAGCGAGACAGGGAACGAGCAGTTCTTC. The whole variable domain, remainder taken from reference TRBV5-6 and TRBJ2-1, is DAGVTQSPTHLIKTRGQQVTLRCSPKSGHDTVSWYQQALGQGPQFIFQYYEEEERQRGNFPDRFSGHQFPNYSSELNVNALLLGDSALYLCASSETGNEQFFGPGTRLTVL.

This clone occurred once. This chain joins TRBV7-9 and TRBJ2-7, with 8 positions matching TRBD1. Germline CDR1 reads SEHNR; CDR2 reads FQNEAQ (reference sequence). Germline trimming cut 4 bases from V and 3 bases from J; bases unmatched to any gene: 8. CDR3 length: 15 amino acids. CDR3 residues: CASSSRQGSLYEQYF. The CDR3 DNA sequence: TGTGCCAGCAGCTCTCGACAGGGGAGCCTCTACGAGCAGTACTTC. Based on the CDR3 plus reference TRBV7-9 and TRBJ2-7, the full variable domain is DTGVSQNPRHKITKRGQNVTFRCDPISEHNRLYWYRQTLGQGPEFLTYFQNEAQLEKSRLLSDRFSAERPKGSFSTLEIQRTEQGDSAMYLCASSSRQGSLYEQYFGPGTRLTVT.

A few counts support this clone. V usage is TRBV4-3 and J usage is TRBJ2-2; TRBD1 agrees at 8 bases. Germline CDR1 LGHNA, CDR2 YSLEER. Germline trimming cut 0 bases from V and 3 bases from J; bases unmatched to any gene: 3. CDR3 size: 16 residues. CDR3 amino acids: CASSQDNRGDTGELFF. The DNA of the CDR3 is TGCGCCAGCAGCCAAGATAACAGGGGGGACACCGGGGAGCTGTTTTTT.

This clone was observed a few times. V gene TRBV27 combines with J gene TRBJ1-2, with TRBD1 as a possible D gene (6 bases). CDR1 is MNHEY, CDR2 SMNVEV, per germline (reference sequence). The length of the CDR3 is 14 residues. V dropped 0 bases and J dropped 8 bases, with 13 bases sitting between them. CDR3 region: CASSLSRGAEGYTF. As DNA, the CDR3 is TGTGCCAGCAGTTTATCACGGGGGGCAGAAGGCTACACCTTC.

The V call is TRBV6-6, the J call TRBJ2-4, with D tentatively TRBD1 (6 bases). The CDR3 has 16 amino acids. Between the trimmed V and J ends, which lost 2 bases and 8 bases, there was a span of 19 bases. Germline CDR1 is MNHNY and CDR2 is SVGAGI (reference sequence). In DNA, the CDR3 is TGTGCCAGCAGTTACGGTGAGGGGGTGCCGGTGGACATTCAGTACTTC. It codes for CASSYGEGVPVDIQYF.

A few counts support this clone. The CDR3 DNA reads as TGTGCCAGCAGACGACAGGGGTTAGGTAACTATGGCTACACCTTC. Encoded protein: CASRRQGLGNYGYTF. V usage is TRBV27 and J usage is TRBJ1-2; 8 bases are a match to TRBD1. The CDR3 runs 15 residues. The J segment lost 1 base and the V segment lost 6 bases, leaving 7 bases of the junction unmatched. Germline V gives CDR1 MNHEY, CDR2 SMNVEV (reference sequence).

The chain joins TRBV4-1 to TRBJ2-5; a weak D match, TRBD2 (6 bases). The CDR3 contains 14 residues. Between the trimmed V and J ends, which lost 1 base and 4 bases, there was a span of 10 bases. Germline CDR1 reads MGHRA; CDR2 reads YSYEKL. The CDR3 DNA reads TGCGCCAGCAGCCAAGCCGTCGGGGGAGAGACCCAGTACTTC. Translation: CASSQAVGGETQYF.

The rearrangement links TRBV10-2 to TRBJ1-1, with TRBD1 identical over 11 bases. J lost 11 bases, V lost 8 bases, and 4 bases had no gene match. From germline, CDR1 is WSHSY and CDR2 SAAADI. CDR3 length: 11 residues. CDR3: CASWGQGVAFF. As DNA, the CDR3 is TGCGCCAGCTGGGGACAGGGGGTGGCTTTCTTT.

The chain links TRBV11-1 to TRBJ2-2, with unresolved D. This CDR3 region has 14 residues. The V and J ends lost 3 bases and 4 bases respectively, with 9 bases between them. CDR1 and CDR2 from the germline V gene are SGHAT and FQDESV (reference sequence). The CDR3 bases are TGTGCCAGCAGCTTCCTACCGGGCACCGGGGAGCTGTTTTTT. Encoded protein: CASSFLPGTGELFF.

V and J are TRBV4-3 and TRBJ2-7, with 9 bases matching TRBD1. V lost 1 base, J lost 5 bases, and 6 bases stayed unmatched. Germline V CDR1 and CDR2: LGHNA, YSLEER. The CDR3 contains 15 residues. Written as DNA, the CDR3 is TGCGCCAGCAGCCAAGGGACAGGGGATACCAACGAGCAGTACTTC. The encoded protein is CASSQGTGDTNEQYF.

The CDR3 sequence is CASSYPGNTEAFF. The DNA of the CDR3 is TGTGCCAGCAGTTACCCAGGGAACACTGAAGCTTTCTTT. The V call is TRBV27, the J call TRBJ1-1; D is ambiguous. In germline, CDR1 is MNHEY, CDR2 SMNVEV (reference sequence). The CDR3 spans 13 residues. Trimming left V 4 bases short and J 1 base short, with 7 bases between.

The rearrangement links TRBV4-3 to TRBJ2-5; TRBD2 agrees at 7 bases. CDR3 size: 16 residues. Germline V CDR1 and CDR2: LGHNA, YSLEER. After removal of 3 bases from V and 4 bases from J, the junction contained 11 bases not matched to a gene. DNA of the CDR3: TGCGCCAGCAGCCAGGCCGGGTGGGGGGGGATAGAGACCCAGTACTTC. This codes for CASSQAGWGGIETQYF.

The chain has TRBV5-4 and TRBJ1-2, with 9 positions matching TRBD1. Germline V lookup: CDR1 SGHNT, CDR2 YYREEE (reference sequence). The CDR3 is 13 residues long. The junction had 4 bases not matched to a gene; V was cut back by 4 bases and J by 6 bases. CDR3 loop: CASSPTGGDGYTF. The CDR3 coding sequence is TGTGCCAGCAGCCCAACAGGGGGCGATGGCTACACCTTC.

The chain recombines TRBV7-6 with TRBJ2-7; unclear D gene. The CDR3 totals 13 residues. Germline V CDR1 and CDR2: SGHVS, FNYEAQ. Trimming pared 5 bases from V and 3 bases from J, leaving 11 bases between. Here the CDR3 DNA reads TGTGCCAGCAGCACCAAAGCAGGCTACGAGCAGTACTTC. Protein product: CASSTKAGYEQYF.

The chain recombines TRBV10-3 with TRBJ2-5, with 7 positions matching TRBD1. The V segment lost 4 bases and the J segment 1 base; nucleotides outside the gene matches: 0. The CDR3 totals 13 residues. CDR1 ENHRY and CDR2 SYGVKD come from the germline V gene. CDR3 in DNA: TGTGCCATCAGTGGGGACAGCCAAGAGACCCAGTACTTC. Encoded protein: CAISGDSQETQYF.

V gene TRBV13 combines with J gene TRBJ1-2; D might be TRBD1 (5 bases). This CDR3 region has 13 residues. Germline CDR1 is PRHDT and CDR2 is FYEKMQ (reference sequence). With 5 bases removed from V and 7 bases from J, the gap between germline ends came to 14 bases. The CDR3 DNA follows: TGTGCCAGCAGCCGGGAGGGAAGGGGTGGCTACACCTTC. Its protein is CASSREGRGGYTF.

V is TRBV5-6 and J is TRBJ2-7; 7 bases are shared with TRBD1. This CDR3 has 14 residues. V lost 2 bases and J lost 2; bases outside the gene matches: 4. CDR1 and CDR2 (germline): SGHDT, YYEEEE. CDR3 in amino acids: CASSLGQDPYEQYF. The DNA for the CDR3 is TGTGCCAGCAGCTTAGGACAGGATCCCTACGAGCAGTACTTC.

This clone was recorded only once. The V call is TRBV15, the J call TRBJ1-5, with D uncertain. CDR1 is LNHNV, CDR2 YYDKDF, per germline (reference sequence). The CDR3 runs to 14 residues. Trimming shortened V by 4 bases and J by 0 bases, and 7 bases separated the two germline ends. CDR3 region: CATSTAGSNQPQHF. Written as DNA, the CDR3 is TGTGCCACCAGCACTGCCGGTAGCAATCAGCCCCAGCATTTT.

The genes are TRBV7-2 and TRBJ1-1; a possible D gene is TRBD1 (5 bases). The CDR3 runs to 16 residues. Germline loops: CDR1 SGHTA, CDR2 FQGNSA. Trimming pared 1 base from V and 2 bases from J, leaving 14 bases between. The CDR3 loop is CASSLGLKGENTEAFF. The CDR3 nucleotides are TGTGCCAGCAGCTTAGGGTTAAAAGGGGAAAACACTGAAGCTTTCTTT.

The gene calls are TRBV10-3 and TRBJ2-7; 8 nucleotides align to TRBD1. This CDR3 spans 16 amino acids. CDR1 and CDR2 (germline): ENHRY, SYGVKD. Losses at the gene ends were 1 base for V and 6 bases for J; bases not matched to a gene: 11. The DNA of the CDR3 is TGTGCCATCAGTGAGTGGGTCAGGGGGCGTTCTATCGAGCAGTACTTC. Amino acid sequence: CAISEWVRGRSIEQYF.

This clone appeared a single time. The rearrangement links TRBV15 to TRBJ2-3, with 8 bases identical to TRBD2. V was pared by 5 bases and J by 4 bases, with 20 bases of the junction left unmatched. Germline-derived CDR1 and CDR2 are LNHNV and YYDKDF (reference sequence). The CDR3 has 19 residues. For the CDR3, the DNA is TGTGCCACCAGCGTTCGAGCCCATATTAGCGGGGTCCCCGCAGATACGCAGTATTTT. Translated, it gives CATSVRAHISGVPADTQYF.

The chain employs TRBV7-9 and TRBJ1-1; 7 nucleotides line up with TRBD1. Trimming cost V 5 bases and J 5 bases; bases outside gene matches: 8. The CDR3 extends over 14 amino acids. Germline V lookup: CDR1 SEHNR, CDR2 FQNEAQ (reference sequence). The CDR3 sequence: CASSARQGMTEAFF. The DNA of the CDR3 is TGTGCCAGCAGCGCACGACAGGGTATGACTGAAGCTTTCTTT.